These 26 T cell receptor beta chains were sequenced from one sample in a study of CD8+ T cells in alopecia areata (dated by TCRdb to about 2018). Library preparation was by the immunoSEQ multiplex PCR assay. To provide template for TCR sequencing, every sample had RNA extracted and reverse transcribed into cDNA. TCRdb took this table from immuneACCESS and kept in-frame rearrangements with V and J called. Such tables lack part of the clones; where checked against another copy, unresolved V genes explain under half of the gap, and the rest is unexplained. The sample table records more than 110,000 clones; roughly 82% of these occur just once. Roughly 25% of the sample comes from the top ten. The sample's time point, from its label and the paper: four to five weeks on oral tofacitinib. Interpreted using the paper, the treatment or condition label stands for: oral pan-JAK inhibitor, 5-10 mg twice daily.

The sequenced sample was CD8+ T cells sorted from blood, obtained at week 4, from a patient treated with tofacitinib. Every receptor here comes from a human donor with alopecia areata.

On this clone: Other DNA sequences of this sample code for an identical CDR3. The rearrangement links TRBV6-5 to TRBJ1-1; D not resolved. V gave up 4 bases and J gave up 1 base, with 7 bases separating them. This CDR3 spans 13 amino acids. Germline V gene sequence: CDR1 MNHEY, CDR2 SVGAGI. CDR3 amino acids: CASSWAGNTEAFF. The CDR3 DNA follows: TGTGCCAGCAGTTGGGCGGGGAACACTGAAGCTTTCTTT.

J is TRBJ2-1 and V is TRBV7-2; 9 nucleotides match TRBD1. This CDR3 comprises 12 residues. J was trimmed by 15 bases and V by 4 bases; bases with no gene match: 7. CDR1 and CDR2 from the germline V gene are SGHTA and FQGNSA. DNA of the CDR3: TGTGCCAGCAGCTCAAGGACAGGGGTTATGTTCTTC. Translating gives CASSSRTGVMFF. Combining the CDR3 with reference TRBV7-2 and TRBJ2-1 gives the whole variable domain GAGVSQSPSNKVTEKGKDVELRCDPISGHTALYWYRQSLGQGLEFLIYFQGNSAPDKSGLPSDRFSAERTGGSVSTLTIQRTQQEDSAVYLCASSSRTGVMFFGPGTRLTVL.

The count of this clone is one. The CDR3 sequence: CASSLGARPWKLFF. The DNA for the CDR3 is TGTGCCAGCAGTCTTGGGGCCCGACCCTGGAAGCTGTTTTTT. V usage is TRBV5-6 and J usage is TRBJ2-2; possible D gene TRBD1, 5 bases. V lost 5 bases and J 12 bases, leaving 20 bases between the germline ends. Germline-derived CDR1 and CDR2 are SGHDT and YYEEEE. The CDR3 is made up of 14 amino acids. The variable domain in full, completed from reference TRBV5-6 and TRBJ2-2, reads DAGVTQSPTHLIKTRGQQVTLRCSPKSGHDTVSWYQQALGQGPQFIFQYYEEEERQRGNFPDRFSGHQFPNYSSELNVNALLLGDSALYLCASSLGARPWKLFFGEGSRLTVL.

The V call is TRBV29-1, the J call TRBJ1-1, with 8 positions matching TRBD1. In germline, CDR1 is SQVTM, CDR2 ANQGSEA. Germline trimming cut 7 bases from V and 2 bases from J; bases unmatched to any gene: 6. The CDR3 runs to 13 residues. CDR3 DNA: TGCAGCGCTGGACAGGGACCTAACACTGAAGCTTTCTTT. Amino acids: CSAGQGPNTEAFF.

This rearrangement joins TRBV13 to TRBJ2-1; a possible D gene is TRBD2 (6 bases). Germline V CDR1 and CDR2: PRHDT, FYEKMQ (reference sequence). V gave up 0 bases and J gave up 2 bases, with 8 bases separating them. This CDR3 comprises 15 residues. CDR3 DNA: TGTGCCAGCAGCTTAGGCCGCGGGGCCTACAATGAGCAGTTCTTC. It specifies CASSLGRGAYNEQFF.

The V gene is TRBV7-2, the J gene TRBJ2-7; no clear D gene. Trimming cost V 1 base and J 0 bases, with 7 bases left between them. Per germline, CDR1 SGHTA and CDR2 FQGNSA. The CDR3 has 14 residues. CDR3 sequence reads: CASSLDTSSYEQYF. Here the CDR3 DNA reads TGTGCCAGCAGCTTAGATACCAGCTCCTACGAGCAGTACTTC. Using reference TRBV7-2 and TRBJ2-7 for the parts outside the CDR3, the full variable domain is GAGVSQSPSNKVTEKGKDVELRCDPISGHTALYWYRQSLGQGLEFLIYFQGNSAPDKSGLPSDRFSAERTGGSVSTLTIQRTQQEDSAVYLCASSLDTSSYEQYFGPGTRLTVT.

The rearrangement joins TRBV27 to TRBJ2-1; 8 nucleotides agree with TRBD2. The germline gives CDR1 MNHEY, CDR2 SMNVEV (reference sequence). V shed 5 bases, J shed 6 bases, and the junction held 3 bases outside the gene matches. The CDR3 is 13 residues long. CDR3 amino acids: CASSPGLANEQFF. In DNA form, the CDR3 reads TGTGCCAGCAGTCCTGGACTAGCCAATGAGCAGTTCTTC.

This chain uses TRBV4-3 with TRBJ2-6; 7 bases are a match to TRBD1. With 2 bases clipped from V and 0 bases from J, the junction kept 7 bases outside the gene matches. The CDR3 totals 18 residues. Germline loops: CDR1 LGHNA, CDR2 YSLEER. CDR3 in DNA: TGCGCCAGCAGCCAACCGGACAGGTCTTTCTCTGGGGCCAACGTCCTGACTTTC. Its protein product is CASSQPDRSFSGANVLTF.

The rearrangement links TRBV13 to TRBJ2-1, with D perhaps assigned TRBD1 or TRBD2 (6 bases each). The CDR3 has 15 residues. Germline V gene data show CDR1 as PRHDT and CDR2 as FYEKMQ (reference sequence). The V gene lost 5 bases and the J gene lost 6 bases, with 17 bases spanning the gap. CDR3 loop: CASSHGTTEGNEQFF. As DNA, the CDR3 is TGTGCCAGCAGCCACGGGACAACGGAGGGCAATGAGCAGTTCTTC.

Only one count was recorded for this clone. This chain links TRBV5-1 with TRBJ1-5; no firm D call. Germline V gene lookup returns CDR1 SGHRS and CDR2 YFSETQ. The CDR3 loop spans 15 amino acids. V lost 2 bases and J 0 bases, leaving 9 bases between the germline ends. The CDR3: CASSFDGYSNQPQHF. CDR3 sequence (DNA): TGCGCCAGCAGCTTCGATGGATATAGCAATCAGCCCCAGCATTTT.

The chain has TRBV11-2 and TRBJ1-1; D unclear. Germline V gene lookup returns CDR1 SGHAT and CDR2 FQNNGV. V lost 2 bases, J lost 6 bases, and 7 bases lay in between. The CDR3 sequence is 12 residues long. The CDR3 here is CASSLTWAEAFF. DNA for the CDR3: TGTGCCAGCAGCTTAACCTGGGCTGAAGCTTTCTTT.

The chain links TRBV19 to TRBJ2-1; 9 bases agree with TRBD1. V was clipped by 5 bases and J by 3 bases; unmatched bases: 2. The CDR3 is 14 residues long. The germline V gene encodes CDR1 LNHDA and CDR2 SQIVND (reference sequence). CDR3 bases: TGTGCCAGTAGTTGGGGACAGGGCTACAATGAGCAGTTCTTC. Amino acids: CASSWGQGYNEQFF.

The chain employs TRBV5-4 and TRBJ2-1; tentatively, D is TRBD2 (6 bases). The CDR3 has 15 amino acids. V lost 3 bases, J lost 6 bases, and 16 bases lay in between. Germline V gene data show CDR1 as SGHNT and CDR2 as YYREEE (reference sequence). CDR3 sequence: CASSSQGSGLNEQFF. CDR3 coding DNA: TGTGCCAGCAGCTCGCAGGGATCGGGACTCAATGAGCAGTTCTTC.

The rearrangement uses TRBV29-1 and TRBJ2-7, with TRBD1 identical over 8 bases. The CDR3 runs 11 residues. Germline lookup yields CDR1 SQVTM and CDR2 ANQGSEA. Trimming removed 7 bases from V and 3 bases from J; junction bases left unmatched: 2. The CDR3 protein is CSGQGIYEQYF. The DNA of the CDR3 is TGCAGCGGACAGGGGATCTACGAGCAGTACTTC.

The chain has TRBV30 and TRBJ2-1; D is unclear. V was trimmed by 4 bases and J by 6 bases, leaving 4 bases between them. The CDR3 sequence is 10 residues long. Germline loops: CDR1 GTSNPN, CDR2 SVGIG (reference sequence). CDR3 DNA sequence: TGTGCCTGGATGGTCAATGAGCAGTTCTTC. It encodes CAWMVNEQFF.

The gene calls are TRBV6-6 and TRBJ2-7, with D tentatively TRBD1 (6 bases). The CDR3 loop spans 13 amino acids. V lost 5 bases, J lost 6 bases, and 14 bases lay in between. The germline CDR1 and CDR2 sequences are MNHNY and SVGAGI (reference sequence). The CDR3: CASSPTGMGEQYF. The CDR3 DNA reads TGTGCCAGCAGTCCCACAGGGATGGGCGAGCAGTACTTC.

The chain uses TRBV13 and TRBJ2-7, with D possibly called TRBD1 or TRBD2 (6 bases each). V lost 3 bases, J lost 4 bases, and 10 bases lay in between. The CDR3 spans 13 residues. Germline V gives CDR1 PRHDT, CDR2 FYEKMQ (reference sequence). The CDR3 region is CASSFGGEYEQYF. The CDR3 region has the DNA TGTGCCAGCAGCTTCGGGGGCGAGTACGAGCAGTACTTC.

This CDR3 reads CASSVGESGHGTDTQYF. The CDR3, as DNA: TGTGCCAGCAGCGTAGGGGAAAGTGGACACGGCACAGATACGCAGTATTTT. This chain links TRBV9 with TRBJ2-3; TRBD1 is a possible D gene (5 bases). The CDR3 consists of 17 residues. V was clipped by 0 bases and J by 1 base, with 15 bases between them. Germline V gives CDR1 SGDLS, CDR2 YYNGEE.

V usage is TRBV14 and J usage is TRBJ1-1; D call uncertain. V dropped 2 bases and J dropped 0 bases, with 7 bases sitting between them. This CDR3 spans 14 amino acids. Germline V gives CDR1 SGHDN, CDR2 FVKESK. Written as DNA, the CDR3 is TGTGCCAGCAGCCAACAGAAGCTGAACACTGAAGCTTTCTTT. It codes for CASSQQKLNTEAFF.

The chain links TRBV5-6 to TRBJ1-1, with unresolved D. Trimming pared 1 base from V and 4 bases from J, leaving 2 bases between. There are 11 residues in the CDR3. The germline CDR1 and CDR2 sequences are SGHDT and YYEEEE. CDR3 sequence reads: CASSLSTEAFF. CDR3 coding DNA: TGTGCCAGCAGCTTGTCCACTGAAGCTTTCTTT.

The V and J genes are TRBV7-2 and TRBJ2-3, with D tentatively TRBD2 (6 bases). The CDR3 has 14 amino acids. CDR1 and CDR2 from the germline V gene are SGHTA and FQGNSA. V was clipped by 5 bases and J by 3 bases, with 12 bases between them. CDR3 coding DNA: TGTGCCAGCAGCCCCTTTGCGGGGACAGATACGCAGTATTTT. Translation: CASSPFAGTDTQYF.

This chain connects TRBV7-2 to TRBJ1-2, with 7 nucleotides matching TRBD1. The CDR3 is made up of 16 amino acids. CDR1 and CDR2 (germline): SGHTA, FQGNSA. V shed 0 bases and J 0 bases; nucleotides not matched to a gene: 4. The CDR3 DNA reads as TGTGCCAGCAGCTTAGCGGAGGGGGCAACTAACTATGGCTACACCTTC. Translated, it gives CASSLAEGATNYGYTF.

The chain employs TRBV7-9 and TRBJ2-1, with 9 bases aligning to TRBD1. CDR3 length: 15 amino acids. Germline V lookup: CDR1 SEHNR, CDR2 FQNEAQ (reference sequence). V dropped 4 bases and J dropped 8; count of bases not matched to a gene: 9. The CDR3, as DNA: TGTGCCAGCAGCTCCGGGACAGGGTTTGTCTATGAGCAGTTCTTC. Translated: CASSSGTGFVYEQFF.

This clone was observed a handful of times. The chain couples TRBV5-1 to TRBJ1-2; D not resolved. The germline V and J ends were trimmed by 0 bases and 7 bases, with 7 bases remaining between them. Germline V gene sequence: CDR1 SGHRS, CDR2 YFSETQ. The CDR3 length is 12 residues. The CDR3 DNA is TGCGCCAGCAGCTTGGGGGAGTCTGGCTACACCTTC. It yields the protein CASSLGESGYTF.

The gene calls are TRBV14 and TRBJ2-1; D is perhaps TRBD1 (6 bases). Trimming pared 4 bases from V and 7 bases from J, leaving 14 bases between. The CDR3 is 14 residues long. Germline V CDR1 and CDR2: SGHDN, FVKESK. This CDR3 is CASSPPDRPNEQFF. Written as DNA, the CDR3 is TGTGCCAGCAGCCCCCCGGACAGACCTAATGAGCAGTTCTTC.

The chain couples TRBV4-1 to TRBJ1-2, with D possibly TRBD1 on 6 matching bases. From germline, CDR1 is MGHRA and CDR2 YSYEKL. V was trimmed by 5 bases and J by 0 bases, leaving 13 bases between them. CDR3 length: 15 residues. CDR3 sequence (DNA): TGCGCCAGCAGCGGGCCAGGGGCCGCTAACTATGGCTACACCTTC. Its protein is CASSGPGAANYGYTF.